The rows below give T cell receptor beta chains drawn from one sample of a study of blood T cell repertoires in COVID-19. Clones were read by immunoSEQ multiplex PCR, and TCRdb kept only the in-frame ones, dropping some. The table includes roughly 43,000 clones, roughly 88% detected once. Sequencing was performed on peripheral blood. The source is a man in his 60s with active COVID-19. Each CDR3 is given with its conserved first and last residue. Each record gives: D gene, J gene, V gene, clone size, CDR3 DNA, CDR3 protein. The D gene is left open where the match is weak. Some rows mark clone size as missing; the rest say once, few, many or name a class of expanded clone.

TRBD1 TRBJ2-7 TRBV7-2 . TGTGCCAGCAGCCAGGACAGGGGGCTTACCTACGAGCAGTACTTC CASSQDRGLTYEQYF
. TRBJ1-3 TRBV7-8 once TGTGCCAGCAGCTTGTATAAACCCACAGGGTCCGGAAACACCATATATTTT CASSLYKPTGSGNTIYF
TRBD2 TRBJ2-7 TRBV11-2 . TGTGCCAGCAGCTTATTCGCGGGAGGGAACATTTACGAGCAGTACTTC CASSLFAGGNIYEQYF
. TRBJ1-1 TRBV9 . TGTGCCAGCAGCCCCGTCGTCGGGGGAACTGAAGCTTTCTTT CASSPVVGGTEAFF
. TRBJ2-7 TRBV11-2 . TGTGCCAGCAGCTTACCCGGACAAGTCGACGAGCAGTACTTC CASSLPGQVDEQYF
TRBD2 TRBJ2-7 TRBV3-1/TRBV3-2 few TGTGCCAGCAGCCTAGCGGGACTAGCGGACTACGAGCAGTACTTC CASSLAGLADYEQYF
TRBD2 TRBJ2-1 TRBV20-1 . TGCAGTGCTAGTGCAGCCGGGACTAGCGGGAGAACCTACAATGAGCAGTTCTTC CSASAAGTSGRTYNEQFF
. TRBJ2-5 TRBV12-1 . TGTGCCAGCAGCTTTTCAAAGCTTAGCCCAGAGACCCAGTACTTC CASSFSKLSPETQYF
. TRBJ2-1 TRBV28 . TGTGCCAGCAGCCTTACGACTTACAATGAGCAGTTCTTC CASSLTTYNEQFF
. TRBJ1-1 TRBV11-2 . TGCGGTGTGGGGGCGAGTACTGAAGCTTTCTTT CGVGASTEAFF